The 25 T cell receptor beta chains presented below share a single source sample, sequenced in a study of T-cell memory formation after mild COVID-19. TCRdb processed the 5' RACE reads anew with MiXCR; each CDR3 protein has one entry. This sample has around 400,000 distinct CDR3 sequences, with around 24% found just once. Input material: PBMCs or a T cell subset sorted from them (not recorded which). The receptors were gathered from an adult woman who had mild COVID-19 (a few samples of this study predate the infection). Cell type and time point are not known.

The V and J genes are TRBV5-1 and TRBJ2-1, with D maybe TRBD1 (6 bases). Trimming pared 4 bases from V and 3 bases from J, leaving 11 bases between. This CDR3 comprises 14 residues. Germline CDR1 reads SGHRS; CDR2 reads YFSETQ. The CDR3 reads CASSLRDNYNEQFF. CDR3 DNA sequence: TGCGCCAGCAGCCTCCGGGACAACTACAATGAGCAGTTCTTC.

This clonotype has only a few counts. V is TRBV12-3 or TRBV12-4 and J is TRBJ1-1; D gene ambiguous. The CDR3 extends over 13 amino acids. V lost 3 bases and J 5 bases, leaving 10 bases between the germline ends. The CDR3 nucleotides read TGTGCCAGCAGTTTGGGCTCTAAGACTGAAGCTTTCTTT. As protein: CASSLGSKTEAFF.

This chain connects TRBV7-9 to TRBJ1-2; D call uncertain. CDR1 is SEHNR, CDR2 FQNEAQ, per germline (reference sequence). V lost 9 bases to trimming and J lost 6 bases, with 14 bases between them. CDR3 length: 12 residues. The CDR3 bases are TGTGCCAGTACACTCGGGGTGGATGGCTACACCTTC. This codes for CASTLGVDGYTF.

This chain uses TRBV7-9 with TRBJ1-2, with D hard to call. The ends were cut back, 6 bases at V and 4 bases at J, with 15 bases in the middle. CDR3 length: 14 amino acids. Germline V gives CDR1 SEHNR, CDR2 FQNEAQ (reference sequence). The CDR3 DNA reads as TGTGCCAGCAGGCCCGCGGGCGGCGGCTATGGCTACACCTTC. Translation: CASRPAGGGYGYTF.

As for this clonotype: Given a much more abundant clone one base away, this may be a read error. This chain connects TRBV5-1 to TRBJ2-5; the match to TRBD2 covers 12 bases. The CDR3 sequence is 18 residues long. The germline V gene has CDR1 SGHRS and CDR2 YFSETQ. V lost 0 bases, J lost 4 bases, and 10 bases stayed unmatched. This CDR3 reads CASSLAPVTSGGAETQYF. CDR3 nucleotides: TGCGCCAGCAGCTTGGCCCCTGTGACTAGCGGGGGAGCAGAGACCCAGTACTTC.

This chain connects TRBV15 to TRBJ2-7; 8 bases fit TRBD1. V gave up 4 bases and J gave up 9 bases; unmatched junction bases: 8. Germline V CDR1 and CDR2: LNHNV, YYDKDF (reference sequence). The CDR3 runs to 13 residues. The CDR3 here is CATSTRDRPWQYF. The CDR3 DNA reads as TGTGCCACCAGCACCCGGGACAGGCCATGGCAGTACTTC.

This clonotype was picked up a small number of times. This chain joins TRBV13 and TRBJ1-1; a possible D gene is TRBD1 (6 bases). Trimming stripped 2 bases from V and 8 bases from J, with 15 bases between. CDR1 PRHDT and CDR2 FYEKMQ come from the germline V gene (reference sequence). The length of the CDR3 is 14 residues. The CDR3 region is CASSLYGGRGEAFF. CDR3 sequence (DNA): TGTGCCAGCAGCTTATACGGGGGCAGGGGAGAAGCTTTCTTT.

This sequence joins TRBV11-2 and TRBJ2-1, with 13 nucleotides matching TRBD2. The V and J ends lost 3 bases and 8 bases, in that order; junction bases with no gene match: 7. Germline V gene lookup returns CDR1 SGHAT and CDR2 FQNNGV. This CDR3 has 16 amino acids. CDR3 in amino acids: CASSFPGLAGLDEQFF. CDR3 bases: TGTGCCAGCAGCTTCCCGGGACTAGCGGGACTCGATGAGCAGTTCTTC. Looking up the rest from reference TRBV11-2 and TRBJ2-1 gives the full variable domain: EAGVAQSPRYKIIEKRQSVAFWCNPISGHATLYWYQQILGQGPKLLIQFQNNGVVDDSQLPKDRFSAERLKGVDSTLKIQPAKLEDSAVYLCASSFPGLAGLDEQFFGPGTRLTVL.

This clonotype came up a few times. The CDR3 DNA follows: TGTGCCAGCAGCTTATCAGCGATAGCCAAAAACATTCAGTACTTC. Translation gives CASSLSAIAKNIQYF. The V and J genes are TRBV7-3 and TRBJ2-4; D remains unclear. CDR3 length: 15 amino acids. The V end lost 2 bases, the J end lost 0 bases, and 8 bases lay between the germline ends. Germline V CDR1 and CDR2: SGHTA, FQGTGA.

The chain couples TRBV7-9 to TRBJ1-1, with 7 bases that match TRBD1. Trimming took 4 bases from V and 2 from J; bases not matched to a gene: 7. The V gene's germline CDR1 is SEHNR and CDR2 FQNEAQ (reference sequence). CDR3 size: 15 residues. DNA for the CDR3: TGTGCCAGCAGCTCCGCCGGGACAGTAAACACTGAAGCTTTCTTT. Encoded protein: CASSSAGTVNTEAFF.

This clonotype was counted a few times. This sequence joins TRBV24-1 and TRBJ2-3, with TRBD1 as a possible D gene (6 bases). The length of the CDR3 is 14 residues. V lost 7 bases and J 7 bases, leaving 17 bases between the germline ends. Germline lookup yields CDR1 KGHDR and CDR2 SFDVKD. CDR3 protein: CATSRGDFGNTQYF. The CDR3, as DNA: TGTGCCACCAGCAGGGGAGATTTCGGAAATACGCAGTATTTT.

The J gene is TRBJ2-3, the V gene TRBV15; D not resolved. This CDR3 comprises 18 residues. The germline V gene encodes CDR1 LNHNV and CDR2 YYDKDF (reference sequence). Trimming pared 0 bases from V and 1 base from J, leaving 17 bases between. In DNA, the CDR3 is TGTGCCACCAGCAGAGATCACGGTTTCCGGCTTCGCACAGATACGCAGTATTTT. Encoded protein: CATSRDHGFRLRTDTQYF. Combining the CDR3 with reference TRBV15 and TRBJ2-3 gives the whole variable domain DAMVIQNPRYQVTQFGKPVTLSCSQTLNHNVMYWYQQKSSQAPKLLFHYYDKDFNNEADTPDNFQSRRPNTSFCFLDIRSPGLGDTAMYLCATSRDHGFRLRTDTQYFGPGTRLTVL.

This clonotype was detected a few times. The chain uses TRBV5-5 and TRBJ1-1, with 7 bases lining up with TRBD1. Looked up from germline, CDR1 is SGHKS and CDR2 is YYEKEE (reference sequence). This CDR3 has 14 amino acids. J was trimmed by 3 bases and V by 6 bases; bases with no gene match: 8. The CDR3 loop reads CASTYGTADTEAFF. CDR3 in DNA: TGTGCCAGCACCTATGGGACAGCGGACACTGAAGCTTTCTTT.

This clonotype was counted a few times. This chain links TRBV10-3 with TRBJ2-4, with a possible D match to TRBD1 (6 bases). Germline CDR1 ENHRY, CDR2 SYGVKD. The length of the CDR3 is 14 residues. The germline V and J ends were trimmed by 9 bases and 0 bases, with 12 bases remaining between them. The CDR3 DNA reads as TGTGCCATAGGACAGAGTCTAGCCAAAAACATTCAGTACTTC. It codes for CAIGQSLAKNIQYF.

This clonotype appeared a few times. The genes are TRBV7-6 and TRBJ2-2; a possible D gene is TRBD1 (6 bases). Germline V CDR1 and CDR2: SGHVS, FNYEAQ. The length of the CDR3 is 15 residues. V was clipped by 5 bases and J by 0 bases, with 10 bases between them. CDR3: CASSRAGANTGELFF. CDR3 in DNA: TGTGCCAGCAGCCGGGCAGGGGCGAACACCGGGGAGCTGTTTTTT. Based on the CDR3 plus reference TRBV7-6 and TRBJ2-2, the full variable domain is GAGVSQSPRYKVTKRGQDVALRCDPISGHVSLYWYRQALGQGPEFLTYFNYEAQQDKSGLPNDRFSAERPEGSISTLTIQRTEQRDSAMYRCASSRAGANTGELFFGEGSRLTVL.

The chain links TRBV12-3 or TRBV12-4 to TRBJ1-2; D possibly corresponds to TRBD1 (5 bases). The CDR3 consists of 15 residues. Deletions cut 3 bases from V and 3 bases from J, with 14 bases between. CDR3 in amino acids: CASSFKQGGYYGYTF. In DNA form, the CDR3 reads TGTGCCAGCAGTTTTAAGCAGGGAGGATACTATGGCTACACCTTC.

This clonotype turned up a few times. The rearrangement joins TRBV27 to TRBJ2-2; 7 bases fit TRBD1. The CDR3 loop spans 13 amino acids. Per germline, CDR1 MNHEY and CDR2 SMNVEV (reference sequence). Unmatched junction bases numbered 2, after V lost 6 bases and J lost 4 bases. CDR3 DNA: TGTGCCAGCAGCAGGGGGACCACCGGGGAGCTGTTTTTT. Translation: CASSRGTTGELFF.

The chain carries TRBV24-1 and TRBJ2-1, with TRBD2 identical over 15 bases. After removal of 4 bases from V and 8 bases from J, the junction contained 5 bases not matched to a gene. The length of the CDR3 is 16 residues. Germline V CDR1 and CDR2: KGHDR, SFDVKD. The CDR3 here is CATSEKGLAGGYEQFF. The CDR3 nucleotides are TGTGCCACCAGTGAAAAGGGACTAGCGGGGGGATATGAGCAGTTCTTC.

The gene calls are TRBV4-1 and TRBJ2-1; tentatively, D is TRBD1 (6 bases). This CDR3 region has 15 residues. Between the trimmed V and J ends, which lost 3 bases and 6 bases, there was a span of 15 bases. The germline gives CDR1 MGHRA, CDR2 YSYEKL. This CDR3 is CASSQMSGRGNEQFF. The CDR3 bases are TGCGCCAGCAGCCAGATGTCGGGCAGGGGCAATGAGCAGTTCTTC.

The gene calls are TRBV5-1 and TRBJ2-3; D unclear. Between the trimmed V and J ends, which lost 2 bases and 0 bases, there was a span of 10 bases. Germline V gene sequence: CDR1 SGHRS, CDR2 YFSETQ. The CDR3 contains 15 residues. CDR3 sequence (DNA): TGCGCCAGCAGCTTTTACGGACCTAGCACAGATACGCAGTATTTT. Its translation is CASSFYGPSTDTQYF.

This clonotype was recorded a few times. V usage is TRBV4-1 and J usage is TRBJ1-2, with TRBD1 as a possible D gene (6 bases). V was clipped by 4 bases and J by 0 bases, with 15 bases between them. From germline, CDR1 is MGHRA and CDR2 YSYEKL. This CDR3 region has 16 residues. CDR3 nucleotides: TGCGCCAGCAGCCCGTCTTCGGGGGCTACTAACTATGGCTACACCTTC. Translating gives CASSPSSGATNYGYTF.

V usage is TRBV19 and J usage is TRBJ2-4; the match to TRBD1 covers 7 bases. This CDR3 comprises 14 residues. Trimming removed 5 bases from V and 6 bases from J; junction bases left unmatched: 7. The germline CDR1 and CDR2 sequences are LNHDA and SQIVND (reference sequence). The CDR3 reads CASSRGTVLNIQYF. DNA of the CDR3: TGTGCCAGTAGTCGAGGGACAGTCCTAAACATTCAGTACTTC.

This clonotype was seen at least ten times. The chain joins TRBV5-1 to TRBJ2-5; D gene ambiguous. The CDR3 is 12 amino acids. Germline CDR1 reads SGHRS; CDR2 reads YFSETQ. Between the trimmed V and J ends, which lost 2 bases and 3 bases, there was a span of 5 bases. The CDR3 loop is CASSLTEETQYF. The CDR3 DNA follows: TGCGCCAGCAGCTTAACAGAAGAGACCCAGTACTTC.

V is TRBV19 and J is TRBJ1-2; the match to TRBD1 covers 8 bases. V was pared by 6 bases and J by 8 bases, with 17 bases of the junction left unmatched. This CDR3 region has 16 residues. Germline V CDR1 and CDR2: LNHDA, SQIVND (reference sequence). The DNA for the CDR3 is TGTGCCAGTAGCCTGACAGGGGCCCGTAACGGGGAGGGCTACACCTTC. As protein: CASSLTGARNGEGYTF.

The chain joins TRBV4-3 to TRBJ2-5, with 11 bases fitting TRBD2. V shed 0 bases and J 4 bases; nucleotides not matched to a gene: 13. This CDR3 contains 19 residues. Germline CDR1 LGHNA, CDR2 YSLEER. The CDR3 sequence: CASSQEGGSGRVYRETQYF. The CDR3 DNA follows: TGCGCCAGCAGCCAAGAAGGTGGTAGCGGGAGGGTCTATCGAGAGACCCAGTACTTC.